These 20 T cell receptor beta chains were sequenced from one sample in a study of T cell responses to AZD1222 COVID-19 vaccine. Only in-frame clones appear in the TCRdb table, and some are missing; sequencing was by immunoSEQ multiplex PCR. The data contain 55,000 to 85,000 clones, about 83% of them singletons. The sequencing here drew on peripheral blood, taken on day 0 of AZD1222 vaccination. Source of these receptors: an adult in good health.

This rearrangement joins TRBV9 to TRBJ1-3, with a weak D call TRBD1 (5 bases). There are 15 residues in the CDR3. The V gene lost 3 bases and the J gene lost 3 bases, with 13 bases spanning the gap. Germline CDR1 reads SGDLS; CDR2 reads YYNGEE. CDR3 residues: CASSDGGGDGNTIYF. The CDR3, as DNA: TGTGCCAGCAGCGATGGGGGAGGGGATGGAAACACCATATATTTT.

The V gene is TRBV6-6, the J gene TRBJ2-2, with D perhaps matching TRBD2 (6 bases). Germline V CDR1 and CDR2: MNHNY, SVGAGI (reference sequence). The V gene lost 6 bases and the J gene lost 7 bases, with 12 bases spanning the gap. The CDR3 runs to 13 residues. The CDR3 sequence: CASRTRLVGELFF. CDR3 in DNA: TGTGCCAGCAGGACTAGATTGGTCGGGGAGCTGTTTTTT.

The chain is built from TRBV5-1 and TRBJ2-3; 12 positions match TRBD2. Germline trimming cut 0 bases from V and 5 bases from J; bases unmatched to any gene: 7. The CDR3 has 17 residues. Germline lookup yields CDR1 SGHRS and CDR2 YFSETQ. The CDR3 loop is CASSLGILAGGRDTQYF. Here the CDR3 DNA reads TGCGCCAGCAGCTTGGGGATACTAGCGGGGGGAAGAGATACGCAGTATTTT.

The V call is TRBV29-1, the J call TRBJ1-4; 11 nucleotides match TRBD1. Germline assignment: CDR1 SQVTM and CDR2 ANQGSEA. The CDR3 length is 14 residues. The J segment lost 8 bases and the V segment lost 5 bases, leaving 7 bases of the junction unmatched. CDR3 DNA sequence: TGCAGCGTTATCGGACAGGGGGCGAGGGAAAAACTGTTTTTT. This sequence encodes CSVIGQGAREKLFF.

This rearrangement joins TRBV6-5 to TRBJ2-7; D gene uncertain. The CDR3 has 15 amino acids. Trimming removed 0 bases from V and 6 bases from J, with 15 bases in between. The germline gives CDR1 MNHEY, CDR2 SVGAGI. For the CDR3, the DNA is TGTGCCAGCAGTTACTCGAGGCAGATGGAAGCCGAGCAGTACTTC. It translates to CASSYSRQMEAEQYF.

V and J are TRBV18 and TRBJ2-5, with D perhaps TRBD1 (5 bases). V shed 0 bases and J shed 0 bases, with 17 bases lying between them. The CDR3 is 18 residues long. Germline assignment: CDR1 KGHSH and CDR2 LQKENI. CDR3 bases: TGTGCCAGCTCACCACCCATCCTCCAGGGTTGGTACCAAGAGACCCAGTACTTC. This codes for CASSPPILQGWYQETQYF.

This clone was seen only a few times. This chain links TRBV5-1 with TRBJ2-7; a weak D match, TRBD1 (7 bases). The CDR3 is made up of 15 amino acids. With 4 bases removed from V and 5 bases from J, the gap between germline ends came to 19 bases. CDR1 is SGHRS and CDR2 is YFSETQ in the germline V gene. The CDR3 loop is CASSQGGHQGDEQYF. As DNA, the CDR3 is TGCGCCAGCAGCCAAGGGGGGCATCAGGGGGACGAGCAGTACTTC.

The chain uses TRBV15 and TRBJ1-1, with TRBD1 as a possible D gene (6 bases). Deletions cut 5 bases from V and 2 bases from J, with 12 bases between. The CDR3 extends over 14 amino acids. Germline CDR1 LNHNV, CDR2 YYDKDF (reference sequence). This CDR3 is CATSVRTVNTEAFF. DNA of the CDR3: TGTGCCACCAGCGTTCGGACAGTCAACACTGAAGCTTTCTTT.

The chain is built from TRBV25-1 and TRBJ2-2; TRBD1 aligns across 10 bases. Germline-derived CDR1 and CDR2 are MGHDK and SYGVNS. The CDR3 extends over 14 amino acids. Losses at the gene ends were 8 bases for V and 7 bases for J; bases not matched to a gene: 7. The CDR3 nucleotides are TGTGCCAGCGGTGGGGACAGGGGTAACGGGGAGCTGTTTTTT. This codes for CASGGDRGNGELFF.

The rearrangement uses TRBV7-3 and TRBJ2-1; D is unresolved. Trimming stripped 5 bases from V and 9 bases from J, with 23 bases between. The CDR3 runs to 16 residues. CDR1 is SGHTA and CDR2 is FQGTGA in the germline V gene. For the CDR3, the DNA is TGTGCCAGCAGCCCCTCCCGGATAGAAGTTCTCTCTGAGCAGTTCTTC. Protein sequence: CASSPSRIEVLSEQFF.

The gene calls are TRBV18 and TRBJ2-7; D perhaps matches TRBD1 (6 bases). V lost 3 bases to trimming and J lost 6 bases, with 24 bases between them. The CDR3 consists of 17 residues. From germline, CDR1 is KGHSH and CDR2 LQKENI. The CDR3: CASSPVGHSPSPSEQYF. Here the CDR3 DNA reads TGTGCCAGCTCACCCGTGGGACACTCACCATCTCCCTCCGAGCAGTACTTC.

The chain employs TRBV7-9 and TRBJ1-1; 8 nucleotides match TRBD1. Losses at the gene ends were 5 bases for V and 7 bases for J; bases not matched to a gene: 3. CDR1 and CDR2 (germline): SEHNR, FQNEAQ (reference sequence). This CDR3 region has 12 residues. This chain's CDR3 is CASSRGQGEAFF. In nucleotides, the CDR3 is TGTGCCAGCAGCCGCGGACAGGGTGAAGCTTTCTTT.

V is TRBV7-9 and J is TRBJ2-5; 7 bases agree with TRBD2. CDR1 and CDR2 from the germline V gene are SEHNR and FQNEAQ (reference sequence). The CDR3 totals 14 residues. J lost 5 bases, V lost 0 bases, and 3 bases had no gene match. CDR3 protein: CASSLAMGGETQYF. The DNA for the CDR3 is TGTGCCAGCAGCTTAGCGATGGGGGGGGAGACCCAGTACTTC.

The V and J genes are TRBV6-5 and TRBJ1-1, with D tentatively TRBD1 (6 bases). This CDR3 has 13 amino acids. Trimming removed 8 bases at V and 5 bases at J, with 15 bases between. Looked up from germline, CDR1 is MNHEY and CDR2 is SVGAGI. CDR3 region: CASRSSGATEAFF. The CDR3 coding sequence is TGTGCCAGCCGTTCGTCAGGGGCGACTGAAGCTTTCTTT.

The genes are TRBV7-3 and TRBJ2-1; 7 positions match TRBD2. The CDR3 sequence is 13 residues long. CDR1 and CDR2 (germline): SGHTA, FQGTGA. J lost 9 bases, V lost 5 bases, and 7 bases had no gene match. The CDR3 DNA reads as TGTGCCAGCAGCCGGGACTACGGCGGTGAGCAGTTCTTC. Encoded protein: CASSRDYGGEQFF.

The rearrangement uses TRBV5-1 and TRBJ1-3; D ambiguous. V was clipped by 3 bases and J by 0 bases, with 7 bases between them. The CDR3 covers 14 residues. Germline CDR1 and CDR2: SGHRS and YFSETQ. CDR3 bases: TGCGCCAGCAGCTCCCAATACTCTGGAAACACCATATATTTT. It translates to CASSSQYSGNTIYF. Supplemented by reference TRBV5-1 and TRBJ1-3, the full variable domain reads KAGVTQTPRYLIKTRGQQVTLSCSPISGHRSVSWYQQTPGQGLQFLFEYFSETQRNKGNFPGRFSGRQFSNSRSEMNVSTLELGDSALYLCASSSQYSGNTIYFGEGSWLTVV.

This clone has a single count. The J gene is TRBJ1-1, the V gene TRBV11-3; tentative D call: TRBD1 (5 bases). The CDR3 extends over 13 amino acids. CDR1 and CDR2 from the germline V gene are SGHNT and YENEEA. The V end lost 7 bases, the J end lost 4 bases, and 13 bases lay between the germline ends. The CDR3 coding sequence is TGTGCCAGCACCCAGGGTTCTGGCACTGAAGCTTTCTTT. It translates to CASTQGSGTEAFF.

This clone was seen a few times. The chain combines TRBV7-2 with TRBJ2-7; possible D gene TRBD2, 6 bases. This CDR3 comprises 14 residues. V lost 0 bases, J lost 5 bases, and 11 bases lay in between. Germline loops: CDR1 SGHTA, CDR2 FQGNSA. CDR3 protein: CASSLAASANEQYF. The DNA for the CDR3 is TGTGCCAGCAGCTTAGCGGCTAGCGCAAACGAGCAGTACTTC.

This chain connects TRBV6-5 to TRBJ2-7, with 8 positions matching TRBD1. J lost 3 bases, V lost 6 bases, and 4 bases had no gene match. The CDR3 consists of 13 residues. Germline CDR1 is MNHEY and CDR2 is SVGAGI. CDR3 in amino acids: CASSRTGNYEQYF. The CDR3 region has the DNA TGTGCCAGCAGCAGGACAGGGAACTACGAGCAGTACTTC.

The sample holds one count of this clone. The CDR3 region has the DNA TGTGCCAGCAGCCTGTCCTACGAGCAGTACTTC. Its protein is CASSLSYEQYF. The V and J genes are TRBV7-3 and TRBJ2-7; D is ambiguous. This CDR3 has 11 amino acids. CDR1 is SGHTA, CDR2 FQGTGA, per germline. V dropped 5 bases and J dropped 1 base, with 3 bases sitting between them.